This record concerns one T cell receptor (beta chain) sequence. For each CDR3 protein, TCRdb gives one entry from its re-call of the 5' RACE reads, without DNA. Found here are 250,000 to 300,000 distinct CDR3 sequences; the top ten clones hold roughly 4.2%. This entry is derived from a study of T cells expressing NK-cell markers. Study-level background: TCR beta repertoires came from sorted CD3+CD56+NKG2C+, CD3+CD56+NKG2C- and CD3+CD56-NKG2C+ T cells.

Germline-derived CDR1 and CDR2 are DFQATT and SNEGSKA (reference sequence). CDR3 length equals 11 residues. The sequencing sample was made of blood T cells: a sorted CD56 or NKG2C T cell subset, CD4+ or CD8+ T cells, or bulk PBMC T cells (not recorded which). J is TRBJ2-7 and V is TRBV20-1; the TRBD1 assignment by TCRdb is unverifiable without DNA. The clonotype was recovered from a woman between 18 and 70 years old in good health. CDR3 in amino acids: CSAAQTVEQYF.